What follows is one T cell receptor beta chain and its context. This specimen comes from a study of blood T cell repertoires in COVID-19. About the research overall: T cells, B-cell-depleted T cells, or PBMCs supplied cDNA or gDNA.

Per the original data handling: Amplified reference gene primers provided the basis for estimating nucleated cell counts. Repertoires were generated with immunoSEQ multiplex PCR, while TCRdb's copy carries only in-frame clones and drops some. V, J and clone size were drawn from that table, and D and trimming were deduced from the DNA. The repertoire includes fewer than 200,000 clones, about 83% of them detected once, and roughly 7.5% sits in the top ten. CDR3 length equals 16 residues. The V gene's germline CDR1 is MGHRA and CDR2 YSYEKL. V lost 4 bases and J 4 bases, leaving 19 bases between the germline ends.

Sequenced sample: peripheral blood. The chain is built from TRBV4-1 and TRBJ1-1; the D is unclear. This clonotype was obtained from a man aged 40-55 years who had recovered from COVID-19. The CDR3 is CASSLQRAGKGTEAFF. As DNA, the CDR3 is TGCGCCAGCAGCCTCCAGAGGGCGGGAAAGGGCACTGAAGCTTTCTTT.